This T cell receptor (beta chain) was recorded in a study of blood T cell repertoires in COVID-19. Germline V gene lookup returns CDR1 SGHDT and CDR2 YYEEEE. The trim removed 4 bases at V and 1 base at J, leaving 10 bases unmatched. The CDR3 covers 18 residues. Study processing details: The assay estimated nucleated cells by amplifying reference gene primers. Data came from immunoSEQ multiplex PCR; TCRdb stores just in-frame clones and leaves some out. V and J calls and clone size are given by that table; D and trimming were obtained from the DNA. In the table there are about 46,000 clones, about 83% of which are singletons.

Input material: peripheral blood. The chain carries TRBV5-6 and TRBJ2-3; 12 nucleotides agree with TRBD2. This receptor was identified in an elderly woman with acute or convalescent COVID-19. The CDR3 loop is CASSPGLAGWTRTDTQYF. As DNA, the CDR3 is TGTGCCAGCAGCCCAGGACTAGCGGGGTGGACTCGCACAGATACGCAGTATTTT.